This T cell receptor beta chain was recovered during a study of shared clonotypes between healthy human individuals. Naive CD45RA+ and memory CD45RA-negative subsets were split from CD4+ cells. The length of the CDR3 is 14 residues. V was clipped by 2 bases and J by 5 bases; unmatched bases: 3. In germline, CDR1 is ENHRY, CDR2 SYGVKD. Profiled with immunoSEQ multiplex PCR; TCRdb holds only in-frame clones, not every one. The table shows roughly 2.5 million clones, with around nine tenths occurring only once. The V and J genes are TRBV10-3 and TRBJ2-5, with 9 bases matching TRBD1. Sequenced: naive CD4+ T cells sorted from blood. The sample's subset: CD45RA+ positively selected. This receptor was obtained from a man aged 18 to 30 in good health. CDR3 loop: CAISERQGGETQYF. The CDR3 nucleotides read TGTGCCATCAGTGAGCGACAGGGGGGCGAGACCCAGTACTTC.